Below, one TCR beta chain is given with its context. Its antigen target is currently unknown. Qualities for individual bases were not recorded, and no much larger clone is one base off. The entry originates in a study of blood T cell repertoires in COVID-19 (dated by TCRdb to 2020 to 2022). In the study overall: Samples from collaborators originated in the United States, Italy and Spain and spanned both the acute and convalescent phases of COVID-19. Where available, HLA class I and class II types were taken from metadata supplied by the sample provider and were not determined by assay-based typing. Subjects who had been exposed to COVID-19, were actively infected with it, or had recovered from it provided the deeply sampled blood TCRbeta repertoires that made up the dataset. The prospective study material was composed of cDNA or gDNA derived from T cells, B-cell-depleted T cells, or PBMCs. The sample metadata nearly always contained a de-identified subject ID, COVID-19 status, age in years and sex. A freely available public database, intended as a resource for researchers studying the immune response to SARS-CoV-2, is where the repertoires were released. The samples were drawn from the first 160 participants of the ongoing ImmuneRACE study and from over 950 subjects provided by 6 global collaborators. Summary of the overall study and its limitations: How much clinical and demographic metadata was included differed by source and by participant, and the metadata was provided uncurated.

The immunoSEQ Assay, a bias-controlled multiplex PCR, was used to amplify TCRbeta CDR3 regions from genomic DNA. The original pipeline was this. Within the assay, amplification of reference gene primers was used to estimate how many nucleated cells each sample contained. Sequence reads were collapsed and filtered to measure the absolute abundance of every unique TCRbeta CDR3 rearrangement. For each sample, productive Simpson clonality was calculated as the square root of Simpson's diversity index across productive rearrangements. Here the immuneACCESS table is served through TCRdb, limited to in-frame sequences with V and J called. Missing clones are a known gap in these copies; in checked studies unresolved V genes cover under half, and the rest lacks a known reason. The V and J calls and clone size come from that table; D and trimming were worked out from the DNA. The sample table contains roughly 150,000 clones; only one count was recorded for about 83% of them. The ten largest clonotypes hold about 5% of the sample.

Including the terminal cysteine and phenylalanine, the CDR3 comprises 15 residues. Only CDR3 DNA is held: 45 bases, read in frame from base 1. The junction carries 17 bases between V and J, which are trimmed by 4 bases and 4 bases respectively. Taken from the germline V gene, the CDR1 and CDR2 loops are SGHTS and YDEGEE. Collaborating institutions collected whole blood in K2EDTA tubes following their own protocols. For TCRbeta analysis, collaborators shipped samples as frozen whole blood, isolated PBMCs, or DNA extracted from either of those sample types. The sample taken for sequencing was peripheral blood. The chain uses TRBV5-8 and TRBJ2-5; the best D guess is TRBD1, with 8 bases matching. This receptor was identified in a human donor in a cohort sampled during active COVID-19. This receptor has the CDR3 CASSPQGGVRETQYF. DNA sequence: TGTGCCAGCAGCCCACAGGGGGGGGTGCGAGAGACCCAGTACTTC.